Sequencing of this TCR beta chain was carried out in a study of blood T cell repertoires in COVID-19. Turning to the study itself: Sites in the United States, Italy and Spain provided acute and convalescent COVID-19 samples.

Trimming removed 0 bases at V and 10 bases at J, with 8 bases between. Germline CDR1 reads SGHDT; CDR2 reads YYEEEE. This CDR3 is built from 12 residues. Cohort placement rested on clinical history that participants reported themselves. Each recovered donor of Cohort 3 presented with two negative PCRs, clearance, or symptom resolution. In the original workflow: Amplification from reference gene primers served as the basis for estimated nucleated cell counts. The repertoire was sequenced with immunoSEQ multiplex PCR; TCRdb's copy has only in-frame clones and lacks some. Clone size and V and J calls were adopted from that table, with D and trimming inferred from the DNA. The table has 400,000 to 450,000 clones, approximately 90% seen once.

This receptor was identified in a man aged 25-45 years who had recovered from COVID-19. The sequenced sample consisted of PBMCs or T cells enriched from blood (not recorded which). This chain uses TRBV5-6 with TRBJ2-1; D possibly corresponds to TRBD2 (7 bases). CDR3: CASSLAGGEQFF. The CDR3, as DNA: TGTGCCAGCAGCTTGGCGGGGGGCGAGCAGTTCTTC.